These 15 T cell receptor beta chains were all obtained from the same sample, sequenced in a study of response to subunit inactivated influenza vaccine. Using its own MiXCR run on the RT-PCR reads, TCRdb lists one record per CDR3 protein. The sample consists of 560,000 or so distinct CDR3 sequences, 6% to 9% of them appearing once. The sequences come from PBMCs from blood, collected roughly 24 months after vaccination. The source is a man aged 45 to 75 who received an inactivated influenza vaccine.

Ten or more counts support this clonotype. The J gene is TRBJ2-7, the V gene TRBV20-1; D ambiguous. This CDR3 comprises 12 residues. V was trimmed by 3 bases and J by 0 bases, leaving 6 bases between them. CDR1 and CDR2 (germline): DFQATT, SNEGSKA (reference sequence). The CDR3 reads CSASTYSYEQYF. CDR3 DNA: TGCAGTGCTAGTACTTACTCCTACGAGCAGTACTTC.

This clonotype turned up a few times. This chain joins TRBV5-1 and TRBJ1-1, with 8 bases aligning to TRBD1. Germline V lookup: CDR1 SGHRS, CDR2 YFSETQ. Trimming removed 3 bases from V and 10 bases from J; junction bases left unmatched: 5. This CDR3 has 12 residues. As DNA, the CDR3 is TGCGCCAGCAGCTCGACCCAGGGGGCAGCTTTCTTT. Translating it yields CASSSTQGAAFF.

This clonotype was seen repeatedly, ten times or more. The gene calls are TRBV27 and TRBJ2-5, with a tentative D call TRBD2 (6 bases). The CDR3 length is 15 residues. The V end lost 5 bases, the J end lost 4 bases, and 17 bases lay between the germline ends. Looked up from germline, CDR1 is MNHEY and CDR2 is SMNVEV (reference sequence). CDR3 DNA sequence: TGTGCCAGCAGTAGAGCTGGCGGGGATCGAGAGACCCAGTACTTC. Protein: CASSRAGGDRETQYF.

This clonotype came up a few times. The J gene is TRBJ1-1, the V gene TRBV6-5; D call uncertain. Trimming removed 0 bases from V and 0 bases from J, with 8 bases in between. This CDR3 comprises 15 residues. Germline CDR1 and CDR2: MNHEY and SVGAGI. The CDR3 spells CASSYSIPLNTEAFF. CDR3 nucleotide sequence: TGTGCCAGCAGTTACTCGATCCCCTTGAACACTGAAGCTTTCTTT.

Note on this clonotype: Possible read error: a much larger clone is one base away. This chain links TRBV5-1 with TRBJ2-7, with TRBD2 identical over 8 bases. V gave up 2 bases and J gave up 3 bases; unmatched junction bases: 1. The CDR3 contains 13 residues. CDR1 is SGHRS, CDR2 YFSETQ, per germline. The CDR3 region is CASSFSGDYEQYF. CDR3 sequence (DNA): TGCGCCAGCAGCTTTAGCGGGGACTACGAGCAGTACTTC. The entire variable domain, with the rest obtained from reference TRBV5-1 and TRBJ2-7, is as follows: KAGVTQTPRYLIKTRGQQVTLSCSPISGHRSVSWYQQTPGQGLQFLFEYFSETQRNKGNFPGRFSGRQFSNSRSEMNVSTLELGDSALYLCASSFSGDYEQYFGPGTRLTVT.

This clonotype came up many times. This rearrangement joins TRBV7-9 to TRBJ2-7; D uncertain. Per the germline V gene, CDR1 is SEHNR and CDR2 is FQNEAQ (reference sequence). With 3 bases removed from V and 5 bases from J, the gap between germline ends came to 8 bases. The CDR3 length is 12 residues. CDR3 sequence (DNA): TGTGCCAGCAGCTTTTCCCCCAACGAGCAGTACTTC. It yields the protein CASSFSPNEQYF.

This clonotype has only a few counts. The chain employs TRBV5-6 and TRBJ2-1; TRBD2 matches 8 bases. This CDR3 is 15 amino acids long. Germline lookup yields CDR1 SGHDT and CDR2 YYEEEE. Losses at the gene ends were 4 bases for V and 4 bases for J; bases not matched to a gene: 7. The CDR3 region is CASSPGLALYNEQFF. The DNA for the CDR3 is TGTGCCAGCAGCCCAGGACTAGCACTATACAATGAGCAGTTCTTC.

The chain recombines TRBV15 with TRBJ2-7; 7 bases are shared with TRBD1. Per germline, CDR1 LNHNV and CDR2 YYDKDF (reference sequence). With 3 bases clipped from V and 1 base from J, the junction kept 3 bases outside the gene matches. The CDR3 sequence is 14 residues long. In DNA form, the CDR3 reads TGTGCCACCAGCAGGACAGGGCCATCCTACGAGCAGTACTTC. It is translated as CATSRTGPSYEQYF.

This clonotype appeared a few times. J is TRBJ2-5 and V is TRBV7-9; the D gene is possibly TRBD1 (5 bases). The CDR3 extends over 16 amino acids. V lost 3 bases and J 5 bases, leaving 19 bases between the germline ends. CDR1 SEHNR and CDR2 FQNEAQ come from the germline V gene (reference sequence). The CDR3, as DNA: TGTGCCAGCAGCTTTTTAAGCTGGCCAGGGCGGGAGACCCAGTACTTC. It specifies CASSFLSWPGRETQYF.

This clonotype occurred many times. The rearrangement uses TRBV6-5 and TRBJ2-7; D remains ambiguous. Trimming took off 2 bases at V and 1 base at J, with 12 bases between the two ends. The V gene's germline CDR1 is MNHEY and CDR2 SVGAGI. CDR3 length equals 15 residues. CDR3 amino acids: CASSYGNRVSYEQYF. Written as DNA, the CDR3 is TGTGCCAGCAGTTACGGAAACAGAGTTTCCTACGAGCAGTACTTC.

The sample holds a few counts of this clonotype. The chain combines TRBV4-3 with TRBJ1-3; D perhaps matches TRBD1 (5 bases). CDR1 LGHNA and CDR2 YSLEER come from the germline V gene. The CDR3 sequence is 16 residues long. Trimming cost V 6 bases and J 0 bases, with 15 bases left between them. The CDR3, as DNA: TGCGCCAGCAGTTGGCAGGGTCAGAGCTCTGGAAACACCATATATTTT. Translated, it gives CASSWQGQSSGNTIYF.

This rearrangement joins TRBV10-2 to TRBJ2-1; 12 bases line up with TRBD2. CDR3 length: 16 residues. J gave up 7 bases and V 6 bases, and 10 bases lay outside the gene matches. Looked up from germline, CDR1 is WSHSY and CDR2 is SAAADI. The CDR3: CASSRLAGASENEQFF. The DNA of the CDR3 is TGCGCCAGCAGCAGACTAGCGGGAGCCTCAGAGAATGAGCAGTTCTTC.

V usage is TRBV7-9 and J usage is TRBJ2-5; unclear D gene. The V end was cut by 5 bases, the J end by 1 base, with 11 bases between. The CDR3 sequence is 14 residues long. The germline V gene has CDR1 SEHNR and CDR2 FQNEAQ (reference sequence). CDR3 sequence reads: CASSHRWAQETQYF. In DNA form, the CDR3 reads TGTGCCAGCAGCCACCGCTGGGCCCAAGAGACCCAGTACTTC. The variable domain in full, with the rest retrieved from reference TRBV7-9 and TRBJ2-5, is DTGVSQNPRHKITKRGQNVTFRCDPISEHNRLYWYRQTLGQGPEFLTYFQNEAQLEKSRLLSDRFSAERPKGSFSTLEIQRTEQGDSAMYLCASSHRWAQETQYFGPGTRLLVL.

The sample holds a few counts of this clonotype. This chain uses TRBV20-1 with TRBJ2-3; TRBD2 aligns across 11 bases. V lost 6 bases to trimming and J lost 2 bases; unmatched junction nucleotides: 7. Germline CDR1 and CDR2: DFQATT and SNEGSKA (reference sequence). This CDR3 region has 15 residues. In DNA, the CDR3 is TGCAGTGCGAGTAGGGGACTAGCGGACACAGATACGCAGTATTTT. It translates to CSASRGLADTDTQYF.

This clonotype was counted ten times or more. The chain is built from TRBV28 and TRBJ2-5, with 8 bases lining up with TRBD1. Germline CDR1 MDHEN, CDR2 SYDVKM. With 4 bases clipped from V and 0 bases from J, the junction kept 16 bases outside the gene matches. This CDR3 has 19 residues. The CDR3 DNA follows: TGTGCCAGCAGTTACTACTGGACCGGGACAGGCTCCGACCAAGAGACCCAGTACTTC. Its protein is CASSYYWTGTGSDQETQYF.